The rows below give T cell receptor beta chains drawn from one sample of a study of radiotherapy plus CTLA-4 blockade in lung cancer. Clones were read by immunoSEQ multiplex PCR, and TCRdb kept only the in-frame ones, dropping some. Seen here are about 97,000 clones, 65% to 85% observed once, and the top ten hold 2.5% to 3.5%. Material: peripheral blood, obtained from a patient treated with radiotherapy plus ipilimumab. These receptors were taken from a human donor with non-small cell lung cancer who had a partial response to radiotherapy plus ipilimumab. Some clones in this sample may be carry-over from other donors' samples. Both conserved end residues are part of each CDR3. D genes are given only for firm matches. Size tells how often a clone was seen (once, few, many) or the class of an expanded clone, and some rows leave it out.

d_gene: .; abundance: .; j_gene: TRBJ2-1; len: 15; v_gene: TRBV6-5; CDR3nt: TGTGCCAGCATACAAGCCGGGAGCTCCTACAATGAGCAGTTCTTC; CDR3aa: CASIQAGSSYNEQFF
d_gene: .; abundance: .; j_gene: TRBJ2-1; len: 14; v_gene: TRBV7-2; CDR3nt: TGTGCCAGCAGCTTAGTGGCTCTAGGCAATGAGCAGTTCTTC; CDR3aa: CASSLVALGNEQFF
d_gene: .; abundance: once; j_gene: TRBJ2-5; len: 12; v_gene: TRBV7-9; CDR3nt: TGTGCCAGCAGCGAGAACCAAGAGACCCAGTACTTC; CDR3aa: CASSENQETQYF
d_gene: .; abundance: .; j_gene: TRBJ2-2; len: 13; v_gene: TRBV25-1; CDR3nt: TGTGCCACCAAGACAGAAAACACCGGGGAGCTGTTTTTT; CDR3aa: CATKTENTGELFF
d_gene: .; abundance: .; j_gene: TRBJ1-2; len: 14; v_gene: TRBV28; CDR3nt: TGTGCCAGCAATCAAGGGAGCAACAGGGATGGCTACACCTTC; CDR3aa: CASNQGSNRDGYTF
d_gene: .; abundance: .; j_gene: TRBJ1-4; len: 13; v_gene: TRBV5-8; CDR3nt: TGTGCCAGCAGCTTCAGAGGAGCACAAAAACTGTTTTTT; CDR3aa: CASSFRGAQKLFF
d_gene: TRBD2; abundance: .; j_gene: TRBJ2-5; len: 18; v_gene: TRBV4-1; CDR3nt: TGCGCCAGCAGCCAAGCGTGGGAGGGGCCTGGCCGGTCGGAGACCCAGTACTTC; CDR3aa: CASSQAWEGPGRSETQYF
d_gene: .; abundance: few; j_gene: TRBJ1-6; len: 15; v_gene: TRBV27; CDR3nt: TGTGCCAGCAGTTTAACTGGACAGCGTTTTTCACCCCTCCACTTT; CDR3aa: CASSLTGQRFSPLHF
d_gene: .; abundance: .; j_gene: TRBJ1-6; len: 14; v_gene: TRBV6-1; CDR3nt: TGTGCCAGCAGTGGTCAGGGGTATAATTCACCCCTCCACTTT; CDR3aa: CASSGQGYNSPLHF
d_gene: TRBD1; abundance: .; j_gene: TRBJ1-5; len: 17; v_gene: TRBV4-2; CDR3nt: TGTGCCAGCAGCCAAGTTTCAGGGGGTCGATATAATCAGCCCCAGCATTTT; CDR3aa: CASSQVSGGRYNQPQHF
d_gene: .; abundance: .; j_gene: TRBJ2-7; len: 15; v_gene: TRBV6-5; CDR3nt: TGTGCCAGCAGTCGTGACGGGTCAAGCTCCTACGAGCAGTACTTC; CDR3aa: CASSRDGSSSYEQYF